These 27 T cell receptor beta chains were sequenced from one sample in a study of OX40 agonist ivuxolimab in advanced cancers. The protocol was immunoSEQ multiplex PCR, while the TCRdb copy is restricted to in-frame clones and leaves out a portion. The sample holds about 72,000 clones, over 70% seen once. The sequences come from CD4+ or CD8+ T cells sorted from blood, collected in a trial of the OX40 agonist ivuxolimab. These receptors were taken from an adult with an advanced solid tumor such as melanoma, head and neck, liver or kidney cancer.

This chain connects TRBV7-3 to TRBJ2-2; TRBD2 might be the D (6 bases). Trimming stripped 5 bases from V and 6 bases from J, with 16 bases between. CDR3 size: 15 residues. Germline V CDR1 and CDR2: SGHTA, FQGTGA. Here the CDR3 DNA reads TGTGCCAGCAGCCTCAGGGCGGGAAGCGCCGGGGAGCTGTTTTTT. Encoded protein: CASSLRAGSAGELFF.

The DNA of the CDR3 is TGTGCCTGGAGTGTCGGACGAAAAGGGAGGGCCCGTTCAGATACGCAGTATTTT. It translates to CAWSVGRKGRARSDTQYF. The genes are TRBV30 and TRBJ2-3; TRBD2 agrees at 7 bases. The trim removed 0 bases at V and 4 bases at J, leaving 16 bases unmatched. Germline CDR1 is GTSNPN and CDR2 is SVGIG (reference sequence). The CDR3 is made up of 18 amino acids.

The chain couples TRBV6-5 to TRBJ1-1, with no clear D. Germline V gene sequence: CDR1 MNHEY, CDR2 SVGAGI. The CDR3 sequence is 13 residues long. V was clipped by 6 bases and J by 3 bases, with 11 bases between them. The CDR3: CASSTDGDTEAFF. In nucleotides, the CDR3 is TGTGCCAGCAGCACGGACGGAGACACTGAAGCTTTCTTT.

The rearrangement uses TRBV2 and TRBJ1-5; D unresolved. This CDR3 has 14 residues. Germline assignment: CDR1 SNHLY and CDR2 FYNNEI. The V end lost 3 bases, the J end lost 2 bases, and 8 bases lay between the germline ends. In DNA form, the CDR3 reads TGTGCCAGCAGTGACAGGACTGGCAATCAGCCCCAGCATTTT. The encoded protein is CASSDRTGNQPQHF.

The CDR3 bases are TGTGCCAGCTCCCTTCAGCGGGGTAGCTACGAGCAGTACTTC. It translates to CASSLQRGSYEQYF. V gene TRBV18 combines with J gene TRBJ2-7; 7 nucleotides agree with TRBD2. The CDR3 loop spans 14 amino acids. Germline-derived CDR1 and CDR2 are KGHSH and LQKENI. Trimming removed 6 bases from V and 3 bases from J; junction bases left unmatched: 8.

In its sample, this clone was seen a few times. The V call is TRBV13, the J call TRBJ1-5, with 10 bases that match TRBD1. With V trimmed by 4 bases and J by 7 bases, 10 bases remained unmatched. The CDR3 totals 16 residues. The germline V gene has CDR1 PRHDT and CDR2 FYEKMQ (reference sequence). CDR3 in DNA: TGTGCCAGCAGCTCGCATCAGACAGGGGGCGAGCAGCCCCAGCATTTT. Its protein product is CASSSHQTGGEQPQHF.

The chain couples TRBV4-1 to TRBJ1-1; the D gene is possibly TRBD1 (6 bases). Germline lookup yields CDR1 MGHRA and CDR2 YSYEKL. The V gene lost 8 bases and the J gene lost 8 bases, with 33 bases spanning the gap. The CDR3 covers 18 residues. In DNA form, the CDR3 reads TGCGCCAGCGGTCCCACGTTTTTAGTTCGGCAGGACAGTTGGGAAGCTTTCTTT. Translation: CASGPTFLVRQDSWEAFF.

The table lists this clone with a count of one. This chain links TRBV7-6 with TRBJ2-5; D is unclear. The CDR3 extends over 13 amino acids. The V end lost 5 bases, the J end lost 2 bases, and 9 bases lay between the germline ends. Germline V gene lookup returns CDR1 SGHVS and CDR2 FNYEAQ. The CDR3 coding sequence is TGTGCCAGCAGCCCCAACACACAAGAGACCCAGTACTTC. This translates into CASSPNTQETQYF.

The chain combines TRBV6-6 with TRBJ2-1, with no clear D. This CDR3 contains 15 residues. The ends were cut back, 5 bases at V and 6 bases at J, with 17 bases in the middle. Germline lookup yields CDR1 MNHNY and CDR2 SVGAGI (reference sequence). This chain's CDR3 is CASSPRRAGRNEQFF. CDR3 coding DNA: TGTGCCAGCAGTCCCCGAAGAGCCGGGCGCAATGAGCAGTTCTTC.

V and J are TRBV30 and TRBJ1-1; D unresolved. V lost 4 bases and J lost 4, with 13 bases in between. The germline V gene encodes CDR1 GTSNPN and CDR2 SVGIG (reference sequence). CDR3 size: 13 residues. CDR3 DNA sequence: TGTGCCTGGACGCGTCGGGGTCGCACTGAAGCTTTCTTT. Its translation is CAWTRRGRTEAFF. Looking up the rest from reference TRBV30 and TRBJ1-1 gives the full variable domain: SQTIHQWPATLVQPVGSPLSLECTVEGTSNPNLYWYRQAAGRGLQLLFYSVGIGQISSEVPQNLSASRPQDRQFILSSKKLLLSDSGFYLCAWTRRGRTEAFFGQGTRLTVV.

The chain joins TRBV29-1 to TRBJ2-2, with D possibly being TRBD1 (6 bases). CDR3 length: 13 amino acids. V was shortened by 6 bases and J by 5 bases, with 13 bases between the two germline ends. Germline V gives CDR1 SQVTM, CDR2 ANQGSEA. The CDR3 nucleotides read TGCAGCGTGGGTCCGCAGGGGACCGGGGAGCTGTTTTTT. Translation: CSVGPQGTGELFF.

This clone was recorded a few times. This chain links TRBV9 with TRBJ1-4; D may be TRBD1 (6 bases). Germline V gives CDR1 SGDLS, CDR2 YYNGEE. This CDR3 has 14 amino acids. V was pared by 3 bases and J by 8 bases, with 14 bases between. CDR3 in amino acids: CASSAQGGGEKLFF. The CDR3 nucleotides are TGTGCCAGCAGCGCCCAAGGGGGGGGCGAAAAACTGTTTTTT.

This sequence joins TRBV29-1 and TRBJ1-1, with D unresolved. V shed 6 bases and J shed 2 bases, with 13 bases lying between them. The CDR3 extends over 13 amino acids. Germline CDR1 reads SQVTM; CDR2 reads ANQGSEA. For the CDR3, the DNA is TGCAGCGTGGCTGTGACAATTAACACTGAAGCTTTCTTT. Translated, it gives CSVAVTINTEAFF.

The CDR3 DNA is TGTGCCAGCAGCCGACAGGGGGTTTCTAGCACAGATACGCAGTATTTT. Protein product: CASSRQGVSSTDTQYF. The chain has TRBV27 and TRBJ2-3; TRBD1 agrees at 9 bases. J was trimmed by 0 bases and V by 6 bases; bases with no gene match: 7. CDR3 length equals 16 residues. Germline CDR1 reads MNHEY; CDR2 reads SMNVEV (reference sequence).

This chain uses TRBV5-1 with TRBJ2-2; D may be TRBD1 (6 bases). Germline V gene sequence: CDR1 SGHRS, CDR2 YFSETQ. The CDR3 is made up of 15 amino acids. With 0 bases removed from V and 4 bases from J, the gap between germline ends came to 10 bases. The CDR3 sequence: CASSLEGETTGELFF. The CDR3 DNA reads as TGCGCCAGCAGCTTGGAGGGGGAGACCACCGGGGAGCTGTTTTTT.

The chain has TRBV16 and TRBJ1-2, with 7 bases aligning to TRBD1. The germline V gene has CDR1 KGHSY and CDR2 FQNENV. The J segment lost 8 bases and the V segment lost 3 bases, leaving 12 bases of the junction unmatched. The CDR3 sequence is 15 residues long. CDR3: CASSQRGQSGEGYTF. The CDR3 region has the DNA TGTGCCAGCAGCCAGCGGGGACAGAGTGGTGAGGGCTACACCTTC.

The chain recombines TRBV5-1 with TRBJ2-2; TRBD1 agrees at 7 bases. The length of the CDR3 is 16 residues. With V trimmed by 3 bases and J by 4 bases, 9 bases remained unmatched. Germline V CDR1 and CDR2: SGHRS, YFSETQ. CDR3 sequence (DNA): TGCGCCAGCAGCTCCGGACAGGTCTCGGGCACCGGGGAGCTGTTTTTT. Translating gives CASSSGQVSGTGELFF.

The rearrangement uses TRBV7-2 and TRBJ1-3, with 8 bases fitting TRBD1. V was clipped by 5 bases and J by 4 bases; unmatched bases: 4. This CDR3 is built from 14 residues. Germline values: CDR1 SGHTA, CDR2 FQGNSA. This CDR3 reads CASSPGQGGNTIYF. CDR3 nucleotides: TGTGCCAGCAGCCCCGGACAGGGCGGAAACACCATATATTTT.

This clone was recorded only once. The CDR3 is CASSLGLLNSPLHF. The CDR3 DNA reads as TGTGCCAGCAGTCTGGGGCTTCTTAATTCACCCCTCCACTTT. The V and J genes are TRBV27 and TRBJ1-6, with TRBD1 as a possible D gene (5 bases). Looked up from germline, CDR1 is MNHEY and CDR2 is SMNVEV (reference sequence). CDR3 length: 14 residues. Between the trimmed V and J ends, which lost 5 bases and 6 bases, there was a span of 11 bases.

This chain links TRBV13 with TRBJ1-6, with no clear D. Per the germline V gene, CDR1 is PRHDT and CDR2 is FYEKMQ (reference sequence). There are 12 residues in the CDR3. Trimming shortened V by 3 bases and J by 7 bases, and 4 bases separated the two germline ends. The DNA of the CDR3 is TGTGCCAGCAGCTTTACGAATTCACCCCTCCACTTT. This sequence encodes CASSFTNSPLHF.

A note on this clone: A read error may produce the germline difference seen at one junction end. The CDR3 sequence is CASSLQVGSTDTQYF. DNA of the CDR3: TGTGCCAGCAGTCTCCAGGTGGGCAGCACCGATACGCAGTATTTT. This chain links TRBV6-5 with TRBJ2-3, with no clear D. Germline V gene sequence: CDR1 MNHEY, CDR2 SVGAGI. The CDR3 covers 15 residues.

The chain is built from TRBV5-1 and TRBJ2-5; D may be TRBD2 (5 bases). Trimming took 3 bases from V and 1 from J, leaving 10 bases between them. CDR3 length equals 14 residues. Germline CDR1 SGHRS, CDR2 YFSETQ. Here the CDR3 reads CASSSGWGQETQYF. The CDR3 DNA follows: TGCGCCAGCAGCTCGGGGTGGGGCCAAGAGACCCAGTACTTC.

The chain has TRBV4-1 and TRBJ1-1; no clear D. Germline values: CDR1 MGHRA, CDR2 YSYEKL. The CDR3 totals 15 residues. V shed 0 bases and J shed 0 bases, with 8 bases lying between them. The CDR3 reads CASSQDPALNTEAFF. CDR3 in DNA: TGCGCCAGCAGCCAAGATCCAGCCTTGAACACTGAAGCTTTCTTT.

Turning to this clone: At the DNA level, this CDR3 is encoded by other sequences in the same sample as well. The chain carries TRBV28 and TRBJ1-2; unclear D gene. The V gene lost 2 bases and the J gene lost 0 bases, with 4 bases spanning the gap. Germline values: CDR1 MDHEN, CDR2 SYDVKM. The CDR3 has 13 residues. Here the CDR3 DNA reads TGTGCCAGCAGTTTACTATCTAACTATGGCTACACCTTC. Translating it yields CASSLLSNYGYTF.

This chain links TRBV2 with TRBJ1-2; the match to TRBD1 covers 9 bases. V shed 6 bases, J shed 4 bases, and the junction held 3 bases outside the gene matches. In germline, CDR1 is SNHLY, CDR2 FYNNEI. The CDR3 covers 13 residues. CDR3 sequence reads: CASRPGQGYGYTF. CDR3 DNA: TGTGCCAGCAGACCGGGACAGGGCTATGGCTACACCTTC. The whole variable domain, filled in from reference TRBV2 and TRBJ1-2, reads EPEVTQTPSHQVTQMGQEVILRCVPISNHLYFYWYRQILGQKVEFLVSFYNNEISEKSEIFDDQFSVERPDGSNFTLKIRSTKLEDSAMYFCASRPGQGYGYTFGSGTRLTVV.

In the case of this clone: The same CDR3 is also encoded by other DNA sequences in this sample. The V gene is TRBV19, the J gene TRBJ1-1; D remains unclear. V lost 3 bases, J lost 1 base, and 6 bases lay in between. Germline loops: CDR1 LNHDA, CDR2 SQIVND (reference sequence). The CDR3 contains 13 residues. The CDR3 DNA is TGTGCCAGTAGTATCGTCCCGAACACTGAAGCTTTCTTT. Protein: CASSIVPNTEAFF.

This clone was counted a few times. The chain recombines TRBV29-1 with TRBJ2-3, with D possibly being TRBD2 (6 bases). The CDR3 has 15 amino acids. Trimming removed 1 base from V and 4 bases from J, with 15 bases in between. The V gene's germline CDR1 is SQVTM and CDR2 ANQGSEA. CDR3 residues: CSVEGRRGWADTQYF. The CDR3 coding sequence is TGCAGCGTTGAAGGCCGGCGGGGTTGGGCAGATACGCAGTATTTT.